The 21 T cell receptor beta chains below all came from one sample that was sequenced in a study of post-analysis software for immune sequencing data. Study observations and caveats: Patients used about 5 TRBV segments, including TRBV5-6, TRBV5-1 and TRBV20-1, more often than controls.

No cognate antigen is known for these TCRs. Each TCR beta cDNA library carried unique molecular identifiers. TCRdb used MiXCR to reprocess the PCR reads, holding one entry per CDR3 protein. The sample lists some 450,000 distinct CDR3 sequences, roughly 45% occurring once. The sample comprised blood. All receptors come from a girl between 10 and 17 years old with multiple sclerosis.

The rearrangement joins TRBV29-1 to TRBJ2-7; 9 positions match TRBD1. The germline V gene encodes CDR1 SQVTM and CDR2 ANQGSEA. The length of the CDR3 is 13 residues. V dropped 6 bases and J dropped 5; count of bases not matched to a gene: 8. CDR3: CSVGGTGKDEQYF. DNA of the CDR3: TGCAGCGTGGGCGGGACAGGGAAAGACGAGCAGTACTTC.

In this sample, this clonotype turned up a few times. The CDR3 bases are TGCGCCAGCAGCTTGAGCCAGCACGAGGGGCACCGGGAGCTGTTTTTT. Protein product: CASSLSQHEGHRELFF. The rearrangement joins TRBV5-1 to TRBJ2-2, with D tentatively TRBD1 or TRBD2 (5 bases each). CDR1 is SGHRS and CDR2 is YFSETQ in the germline V gene. The CDR3 spans 16 residues. V was pared by 1 base and J by 9 bases, with 19 bases between.

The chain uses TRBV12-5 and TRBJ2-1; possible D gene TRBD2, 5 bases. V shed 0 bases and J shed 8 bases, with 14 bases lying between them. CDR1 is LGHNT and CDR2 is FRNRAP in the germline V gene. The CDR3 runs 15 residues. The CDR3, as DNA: TGTGCTAGTGGTTTGGTACCGTTAGGGCGGGATGAGCAGTTCTTC. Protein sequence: CASGLVPLGRDEQFF.

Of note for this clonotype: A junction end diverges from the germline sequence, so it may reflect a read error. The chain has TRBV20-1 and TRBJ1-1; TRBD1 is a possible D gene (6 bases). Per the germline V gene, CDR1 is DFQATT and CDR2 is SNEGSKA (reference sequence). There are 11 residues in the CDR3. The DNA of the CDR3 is TGCAGGGCTAGAGGGGGAACTGAAGCTTTCTTT. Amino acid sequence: CRARGGTEAFF.

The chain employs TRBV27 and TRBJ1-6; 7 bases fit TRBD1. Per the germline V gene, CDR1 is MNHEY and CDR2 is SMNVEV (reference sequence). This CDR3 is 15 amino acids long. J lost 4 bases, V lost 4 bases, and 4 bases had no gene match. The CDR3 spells CASSSEQGYNSPLHF. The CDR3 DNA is TGTGCCAGCAGTTCCGAACAGGGGTATAATTCACCCCTCCACTTT.

In DNA, the CDR3 is TGTGCCATCAGGGGGGACCCGACAGATACGCAGTATTTT. The encoded protein is CAIRGDPTDTQYF. The chain employs TRBV10-3 and TRBJ2-3, with D perhaps given as TRBD1 or TRBD2 (5 bases each). The length of the CDR3 is 13 residues. Trimming removed 6 bases from V and 3 bases from J, with 10 bases in between. Germline CDR1 and CDR2: ENHRY and SYGVKD.

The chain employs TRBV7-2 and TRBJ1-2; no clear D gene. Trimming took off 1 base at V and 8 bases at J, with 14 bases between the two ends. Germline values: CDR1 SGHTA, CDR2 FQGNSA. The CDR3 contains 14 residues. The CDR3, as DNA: TGTGCCAGCAGCTTAGGTCGGGCAGGAGGCGGCTACACCTTC. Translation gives CASSLGRAGGGYTF. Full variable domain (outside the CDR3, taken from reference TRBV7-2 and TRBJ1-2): GAGVSQSPSNKVTEKGKDVELRCDPISGHTALYWYRQSLGQGLEFLIYFQGNSAPDKSGLPSDRFSAERTGGSVSTLTIQRTQQEDSAVYLCASSLGRAGGGYTFGSGTRLTVV.

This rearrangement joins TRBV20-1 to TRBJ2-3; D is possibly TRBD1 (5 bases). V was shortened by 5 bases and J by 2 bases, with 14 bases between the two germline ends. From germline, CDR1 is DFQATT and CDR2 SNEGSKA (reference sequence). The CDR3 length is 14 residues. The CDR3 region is CSALGRANTDTQYF. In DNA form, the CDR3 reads TGCAGTGCTCTCGGCAGGGCGAACACAGATACGCAGTATTTT.

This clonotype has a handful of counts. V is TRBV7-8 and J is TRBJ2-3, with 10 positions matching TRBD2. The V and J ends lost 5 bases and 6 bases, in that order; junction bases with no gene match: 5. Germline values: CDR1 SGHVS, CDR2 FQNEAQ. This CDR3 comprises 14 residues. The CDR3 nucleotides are TGTGCCAGCAGCCACAGCGGGAGGGTGGATACGCAGTATTTT. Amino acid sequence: CASSHSGRVDTQYF.

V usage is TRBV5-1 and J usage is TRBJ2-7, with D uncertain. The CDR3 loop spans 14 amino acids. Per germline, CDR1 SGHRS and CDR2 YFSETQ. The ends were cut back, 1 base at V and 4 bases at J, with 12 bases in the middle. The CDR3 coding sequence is TGCGCCAGCAGCTTGAATCCGGACGGATACGAGCAGTACTTC. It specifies CASSLNPDGYEQYF.

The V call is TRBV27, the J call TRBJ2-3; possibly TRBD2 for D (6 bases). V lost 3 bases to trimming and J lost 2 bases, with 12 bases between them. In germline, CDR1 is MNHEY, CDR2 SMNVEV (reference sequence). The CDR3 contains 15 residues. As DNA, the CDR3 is TGTGCCAGCAGTTTGGGACTGCGGCACACAGATACGCAGTATTTT. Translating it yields CASSLGLRHTDTQYF.

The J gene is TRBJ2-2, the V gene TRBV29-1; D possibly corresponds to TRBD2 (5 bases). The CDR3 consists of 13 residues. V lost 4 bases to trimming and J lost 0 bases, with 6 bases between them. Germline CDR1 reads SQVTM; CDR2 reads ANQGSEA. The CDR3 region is CSVAAANTGELFF. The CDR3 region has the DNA TGCAGCGTTGCAGCGGCGAACACCGGGGAGCTGTTTTTT.

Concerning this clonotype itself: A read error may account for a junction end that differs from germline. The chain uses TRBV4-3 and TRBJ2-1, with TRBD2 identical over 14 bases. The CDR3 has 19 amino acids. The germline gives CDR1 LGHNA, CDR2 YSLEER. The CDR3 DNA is TGCGCCAGCAGCCTTAACTGGACTAGCGGGAGGAGCTCCTACGATGAGCAGTTCTTC. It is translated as CASSLNWTSGRSSYDEQFF.

The CDR3 nucleotides are TGTGCCAGCAGCGTAAGGGGGACGACGACTGAAGCTTTCTTT. Its translation: CASSVRGTTTEAFF. The chain carries TRBV9 and TRBJ1-1, with a weak D call TRBD1 (6 bases). CDR1 and CDR2 from the germline V gene are SGDLS and YYNGEE. The ends were cut back, 1 base at V and 5 bases at J, with 12 bases in the middle. The CDR3 is 14 amino acids.

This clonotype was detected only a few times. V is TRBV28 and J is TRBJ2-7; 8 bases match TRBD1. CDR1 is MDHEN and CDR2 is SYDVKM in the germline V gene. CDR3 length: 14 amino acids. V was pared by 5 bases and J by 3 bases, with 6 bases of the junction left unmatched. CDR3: CASSQTTGVYEQYF. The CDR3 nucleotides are TGTGCCAGCAGTCAAACGACAGGGGTCTACGAGCAGTACTTC.

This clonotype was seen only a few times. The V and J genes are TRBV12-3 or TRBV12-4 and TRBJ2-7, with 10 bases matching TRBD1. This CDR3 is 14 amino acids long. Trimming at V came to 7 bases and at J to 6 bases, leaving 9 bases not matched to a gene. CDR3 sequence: CASILRQGAGEQYF. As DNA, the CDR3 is TGTGCCAGCATCCTACGACAGGGGGCGGGCGAGCAGTACTTC.

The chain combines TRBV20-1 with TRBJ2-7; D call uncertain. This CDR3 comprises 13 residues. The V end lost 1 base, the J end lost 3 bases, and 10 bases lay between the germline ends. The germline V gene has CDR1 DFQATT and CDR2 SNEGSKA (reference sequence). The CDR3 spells CSARADGNYEQYF. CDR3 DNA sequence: TGCAGTGCTAGAGCTGACGGAAACTACGAGCAGTACTTC.

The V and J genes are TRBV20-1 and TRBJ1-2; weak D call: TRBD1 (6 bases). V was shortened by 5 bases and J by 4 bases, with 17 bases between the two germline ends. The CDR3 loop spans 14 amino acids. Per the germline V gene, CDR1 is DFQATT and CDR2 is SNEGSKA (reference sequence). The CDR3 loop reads CSAGQPGSGYGYTF. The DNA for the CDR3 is TGCAGTGCTGGACAGCCGGGGTCCGGCTATGGCTACACCTTC.

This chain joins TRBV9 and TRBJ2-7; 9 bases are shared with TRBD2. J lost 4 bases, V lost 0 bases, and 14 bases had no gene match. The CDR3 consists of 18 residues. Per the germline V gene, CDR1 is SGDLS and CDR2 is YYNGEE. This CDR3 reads CASSVATGIAGVGYEQYF. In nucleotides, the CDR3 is TGTGCCAGCAGCGTAGCTACAGGGATAGCGGGAGTGGGTTACGAGCAGTACTTC.

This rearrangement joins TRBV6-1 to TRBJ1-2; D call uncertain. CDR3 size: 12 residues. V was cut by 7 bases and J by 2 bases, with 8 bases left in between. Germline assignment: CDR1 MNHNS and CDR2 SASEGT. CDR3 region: CASNARNYGYTF. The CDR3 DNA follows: TGTGCCAGCAACGCCCGGAACTATGGCTACACCTTC.

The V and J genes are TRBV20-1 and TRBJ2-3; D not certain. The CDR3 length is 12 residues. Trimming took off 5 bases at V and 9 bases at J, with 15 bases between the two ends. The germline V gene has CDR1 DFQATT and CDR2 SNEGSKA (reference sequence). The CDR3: CSAVKGEATQYF. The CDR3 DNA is TGCAGTGCTGTCAAGGGCGAGGCCACGCAGTATTTT.